This T cell receptor (beta chain) was identified in a study of blood T cell repertoires in COVID-19 (dated by TCRdb to the early 2020s). About the investigation overall: Samples from collaborators originated in the United States, Italy and Spain and spanned both the acute and convalescent phases of COVID-19. Sample metadata almost always included a de-identified subject ID, COVID-19 status, age in years and sex. The samples were drawn from two sources: the first 160 participants of the ongoing ImmuneRACE study, and 1,000 to 1,500 subjects contributed by 6 global collaborators. The prospective study material was composed of cDNA or gDNA derived from T cells, B-cell-depleted T cells, or PBMCs. Deeply sampled blood TCRbeta repertoires from subjects exposed to, actively infected with, or recovered from COVID-19 were included in the dataset. The repertoires were released in a freely available public database meant as a resource for research on the immune response to SARS-CoV-2. HLA class I and class II types, where available, came from metadata supplied by the sample provider rather than from assay-based typing.

TCRbeta CDR3 regions were amplified from genomic DNA using the immunoSEQ Assay, a bias-controlled multiplex PCR. Turning to the authors' computational methods: The number of nucleated cells in each sample was estimated by amplification of reference gene primers within the assay. Sequence reads were collapsed and filtered to measure the absolute abundance of every unique TCRbeta CDR3 rearrangement. For each sample, productive Simpson clonality was calculated as the square root of Simpson's diversity index across productive rearrangements. In TCRdb, the immuneACCESS table is reduced to in-frame sequences with V and J assigned. These tables do not hold every clone; where another copy was compared, an unresolved V gene accounts for under half, and the others remain unexplained. V, J and clone size derive from that table, while D and trimming were established from the DNA sequence. Present in this sample are some 200,000 clones, 80% to 95% of which were seen just once. Jointly, the top ten make up about 0.54% of the sample.

Whole blood was collected in K2EDTA tubes by collaborating institutions according to the institutions' own protocols. For TCRbeta analysis, collaborators shipped samples as frozen whole blood, isolated PBMCs, or DNA extracted from either of those sample types. With regard to this clone: This clone's antigen is unknown. No qualities accompany the bases; no much larger clone lies one base away.

The cysteine opens and the phenylalanine closes a CDR3 of 16 amino acids. The DNA shown is the 48-base CDR3, in frame from base 1. CDR1 and CDR2 are read off the germline V gene as SGHRS and YFSETQ. Trimmed from V: 3 bases; trimmed from J: 1 base; junction bases lacking a gene match: 6. Paper-wide results and their limitations: The amount of clinical and demographic metadata varied by source and participant and was provided uncurated.

Sequencing was carried out using peripheral blood. The source of this sequence is a man over 45 with acute or convalescent COVID-19. The V and J genes are TRBV5-1 and TRBJ1-3; 8 middle bases align to TRBD1. The encoded CDR3 is CASSYNQGASGNTIYF. The nucleotide sequence reads TGCGCCAGCAGCTACAACCAGGGGGCATCTGGAAACACCATATATTTT.